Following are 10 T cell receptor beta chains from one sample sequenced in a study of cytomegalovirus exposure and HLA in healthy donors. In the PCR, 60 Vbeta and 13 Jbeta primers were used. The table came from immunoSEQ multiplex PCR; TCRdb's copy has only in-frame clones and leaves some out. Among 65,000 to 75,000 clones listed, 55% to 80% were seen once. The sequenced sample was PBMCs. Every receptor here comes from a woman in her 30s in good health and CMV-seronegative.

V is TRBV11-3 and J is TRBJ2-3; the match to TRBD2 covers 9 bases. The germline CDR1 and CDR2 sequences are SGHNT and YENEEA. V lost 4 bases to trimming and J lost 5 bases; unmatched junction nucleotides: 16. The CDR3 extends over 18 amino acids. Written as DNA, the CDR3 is TGTGCCAGCAGCTATCTACCGATAGCGGGGGTGTCCGTAGATACGCAGTATTTT. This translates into CASSYLPIAGVSVDTQYF.

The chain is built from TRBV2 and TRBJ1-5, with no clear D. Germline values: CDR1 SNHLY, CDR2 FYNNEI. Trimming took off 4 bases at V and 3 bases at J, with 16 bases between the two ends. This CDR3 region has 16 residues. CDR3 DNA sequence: TGTGCCAGCAGTGCGCCGGGGAACCCCCACAATCAGCCCCAGCATTTT. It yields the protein CASSAPGNPHNQPQHF.

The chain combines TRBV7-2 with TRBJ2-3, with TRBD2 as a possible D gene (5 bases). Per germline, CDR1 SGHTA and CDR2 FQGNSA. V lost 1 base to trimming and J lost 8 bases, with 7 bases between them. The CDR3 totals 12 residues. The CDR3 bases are TGTGCCAGCAGCTTAGTTGGGAGTACGCAGTATTTT. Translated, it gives CASSLVGSTQYF. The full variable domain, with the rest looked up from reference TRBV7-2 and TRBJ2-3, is GAGVSQSPSNKVTEKGKDVELRCDPISGHTALYWYRQSLGQGLEFLIYFQGNSAPDKSGLPSDRFSAERTGGSVSTLTIQRTQQEDSAVYLCASSLVGSTQYFGPGTRLTVL.

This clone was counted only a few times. CDR3 coding DNA: TGTGCCAGCAGTTACCAGGACAGCCAATTCTATGGCTACACCTTC. Its translation is CASSYQDSQFYGYTF. The chain uses TRBV6-5 and TRBJ1-2, with TRBD1 as a possible D gene (6 bases). Germline V gene sequence: CDR1 MNHEY, CDR2 SVGAGI. CDR3 length equals 15 residues. V gave up 2 bases and J gave up 4 bases, with 14 bases separating them.

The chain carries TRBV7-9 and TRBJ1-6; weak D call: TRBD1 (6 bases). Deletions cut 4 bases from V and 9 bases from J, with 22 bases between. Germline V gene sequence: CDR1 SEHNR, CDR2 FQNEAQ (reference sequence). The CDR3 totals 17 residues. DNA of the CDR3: TGTGCCAGCAGCTACACACCAGGGGAGGGATACGGTTCACCCCTCCACTTT. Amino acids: CASSYTPGEGYGSPLHF.

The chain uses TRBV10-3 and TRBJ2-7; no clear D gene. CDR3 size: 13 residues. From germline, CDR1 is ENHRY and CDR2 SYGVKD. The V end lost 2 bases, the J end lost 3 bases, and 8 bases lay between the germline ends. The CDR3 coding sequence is TGTGCCATCAGTGAGCCAACTCACTACGAGCAGTACTTC. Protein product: CAISEPTHYEQYF.

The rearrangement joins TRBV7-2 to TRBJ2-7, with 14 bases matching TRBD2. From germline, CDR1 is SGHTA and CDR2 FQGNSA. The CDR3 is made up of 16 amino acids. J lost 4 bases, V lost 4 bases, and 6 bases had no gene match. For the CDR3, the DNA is TGTGCCAGCAGCTCAAGGACTAGCGGGGGGAGGTACGAGCAGTACTTC. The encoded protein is CASSSRTSGGRYEQYF.

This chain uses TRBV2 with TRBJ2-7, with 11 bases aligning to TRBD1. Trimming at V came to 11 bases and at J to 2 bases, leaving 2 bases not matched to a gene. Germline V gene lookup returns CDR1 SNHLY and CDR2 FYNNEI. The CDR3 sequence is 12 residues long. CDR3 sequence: CAAGQGAYEQYF. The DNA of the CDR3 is TGTGCCGCGGGACAGGGGGCCTACGAGCAGTACTTC. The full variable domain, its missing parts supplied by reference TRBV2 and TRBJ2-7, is EPEVTQTPSHQVTQMGQEVILRCVPISNHLYFYWYRQILGQKVEFLVSFYNNEISEKSEIFDDQFSVERPDGSNFTLKIRSTKLEDSAMYFCAAGQGAYEQYFGPGTRLTVT.

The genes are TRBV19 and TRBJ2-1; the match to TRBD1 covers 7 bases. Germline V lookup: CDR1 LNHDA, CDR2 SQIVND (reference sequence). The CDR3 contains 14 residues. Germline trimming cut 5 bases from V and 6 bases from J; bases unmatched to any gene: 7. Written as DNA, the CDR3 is TGTGCCAGTAGTTGGGCAGGGGGTGGCAATGAGCAGTTCTTC. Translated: CASSWAGGGNEQFF.

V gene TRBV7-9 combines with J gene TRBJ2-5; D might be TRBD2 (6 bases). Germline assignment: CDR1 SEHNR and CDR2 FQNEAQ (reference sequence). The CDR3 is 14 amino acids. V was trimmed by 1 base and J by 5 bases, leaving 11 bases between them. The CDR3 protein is CASSLVLEGETQYF. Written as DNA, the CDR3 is TGTGCCAGCAGCTTAGTCCTGGAGGGGGAGACCCAGTACTTC.